Listed below are T cell receptor beta chains from one sample, sequenced in a study of early T cells in non-severe SARS-CoV-2 infection. TCRdb passed the 5' RACE reads through MiXCR, listing each CDR3 protein once. This sample yields about 29,000 distinct CDR3 sequences, of which more than 4% are seen a single time; under 6.5% belongs to the top ten. The sample consisted of whole blood. All receptors come from an adult who was a healthcare worker with PCR-confirmed SARS-CoV-2 infection or an uninfected control (not recorded which). Each CDR3 is given with its conserved first and last residue.

v_call cdr3_aa
TRBV7-3 CASSQGVEQFF
TRBV18 CASSPLLTRFHYEQYF
TRBV12-3/TRBV12-4 CASRQGQDNTEAFF
TRBV7-9 CASSLRGRQPNIEAFF
TRBV5-4 CASSSAASGFTGELFF
TRBV5-1 CASSVDGVSYNEQFF
TRBV7-9 CASSSTDSYEQYF
TRBV4-3 CASSQTSGGRTEAFF
TRBV5-4 CASSFLDRGAKNIQYF
TRBV5-4 CASSPGHISGANVLTF
TRBV6-2/TRBV6-3 CASSLVYQETQYF
TRBV10-2 CASKPGTTGELFF
TRBV12-3/TRBV12-4 CASSDRGKIAETQYF
TRBV2 CASDRGTEAFF
TRBV30 CAWSVLGGGGYTF
TRBV6-1 CASTETGLSNEQYF
TRBV20-1 CSAQTFNEQFF
TRBV7-2 CASSLYRVGLTSGMGGDTQYF
TRBV5-6 CASSLGLAGRTDTQYF
TRBV20-1 CSASTQGFPNYGYTF
TRBV30 CAWNTWGFSTDTQYF
TRBV12-3/TRBV12-4 CASSLYRQGGVETQYF
TRBV7-3 CASSLTGQTYEQYF
TRBV5-5 CASSFFSFGNTIYF
TRBV5-1 CASSLARETQYF
TRBV5-1 CASSFRLGPEETQYF
TRBV20-1 CSATSSTGNQPQHF
TRBV2 CASSEQGIDTQYF
TRBV7-8 CASSLIAGAEYGYTF